Below are 22 T cell receptor beta chains sequenced from a single sample in a study of T cell repertoires in cytomegalovirus infection. Via MiXCR, TCRdb re-called the reads, giving one row per CDR3 protein. The table has hundreds of thousands of distinct CDR3 sequences, 15% to 20% seen once; the top ten hold about 12%. Material: PBMCs. All receptors derive from a human donor in good health (CMV status not recorded). Some clones in this sample may be carry-over from other donors' samples.

Remarks on this clonotype: One end of the junction fails to match germline, which may point to a read error. CDR3 amino acids: CASSLAEWVGEQYF. CDR3 in DNA: TGTGCCAGCAGCCTAGCAGAGTGGGTTGGCGAGCAGTACTTC. V is TRBV7-8 and J is TRBJ2-7, with a tentative D call TRBD2 (5 bases). This CDR3 spans 14 amino acids. Germline V gives CDR1 SGHVS, CDR2 FQNEAQ.

This clonotype was picked up many times. The chain employs TRBV11-2 and TRBJ2-7; the D is unclear. CDR3 length: 15 residues. Trimming took off 3 bases at V and 2 bases at J, with 14 bases between the two ends. In germline, CDR1 is SGHAT, CDR2 FQNNGV. The CDR3 loop is CASSFSPNTTYEQYF. CDR3 nucleotide sequence: TGTGCCAGCAGCTTTTCACCCAACACGACCTACGAGCAGTACTTC.

The chain carries TRBV7-2 and TRBJ2-7; D uncertain. The CDR3 runs 16 residues. Trimming cost V 0 bases and J 1 base, with 13 bases left between them. Germline-derived CDR1 and CDR2 are SGHTA and FQGNSA. This chain's CDR3 is CASSLAGSVVSYEQYF. CDR3 sequence (DNA): TGTGCCAGCAGCTTAGCGGGTAGTGTAGTTTCCTACGAGCAGTACTTC.

This clonotype appeared many times. V usage is TRBV7-2 and J usage is TRBJ1-2, with D hard to call. Trimming left V 1 base short and J 4 bases short, with 16 bases between. The germline V gene encodes CDR1 SGHTA and CDR2 FQGNSA. This CDR3 is built from 16 residues. Here the CDR3 reads CASSLDNGPRTYGYTF. The CDR3 bases are TGTGCCAGCAGCTTAGACAATGGACCGAGGACCTATGGCTACACCTTC.

This sequence joins TRBV7-3 and TRBJ2-7; D possibly corresponds to TRBD2 (6 bases). The CDR3 covers 15 residues. V was clipped by 1 base and J by 2 bases, with 12 bases between them. The V gene's germline CDR1 is SGHTA and CDR2 FQGTGA. DNA for the CDR3: TGTGCCAGCAGCTTAATGGGGGGTTCTCCCTACGAGCAGTACTTC. It specifies CASSLMGGSPYEQYF.

Only a few counts were recorded for this clonotype. The CDR3 loop is CASSYSMASGGATDTQYF. Written as DNA, the CDR3 is TGTGCCAGCAGTTACTCGATGGCCAGCGGGGGGGCCACAGATACGCAGTATTTT. The V call is TRBV6-5, the J call TRBJ2-3; 10 nucleotides agree with TRBD2. V shed 0 bases and J 2 bases; nucleotides not matched to a gene: 8. Germline CDR1 MNHEY, CDR2 SVGAGI. The length of the CDR3 is 18 residues.

This clonotype was counted at least ten times. The gene calls are TRBV12-3 or TRBV12-4 and TRBJ2-1, with TRBD1 matching 9 bases. CDR3 size: 14 residues. J was trimmed by 5 bases and V by 7 bases; bases with no gene match: 6. The CDR3 DNA sequence: TGTGCCAGCACCGAGGACAGGGGCGACAATGAGCAGTTCTTC. Translation: CASTEDRGDNEQFF.

In this sample, this clonotype turned up a few times. V gene TRBV28 combines with J gene TRBJ1-5; D gene ambiguous. The V gene lost 6 bases and the J gene lost 3 bases, with 6 bases spanning the gap. The CDR3 is made up of 12 amino acids. Per germline, CDR1 MDHEN and CDR2 SYDVKM. The CDR3 coding sequence is TGTGCCAGCAGCCAAACCAATCAGCCCCAGCATTTT. Translation gives CASSQTNQPQHF.

The rearrangement uses TRBV7-9 and TRBJ1-2; D gene uncertain. The germline V gene has CDR1 SEHNR and CDR2 FQNEAQ (reference sequence). The CDR3 totals 14 residues. V lost 4 bases, J lost 4 bases, and 13 bases lay in between. CDR3 in amino acids: CASSYKTAAYGYTF. CDR3 DNA: TGTGCCAGCAGCTACAAGACCGCCGCCTATGGCTACACCTTC.

This clonotype has a handful of counts. J is TRBJ2-7 and V is TRBV28; D gene ambiguous. Trimming removed 4 bases at V and 3 bases at J, with 10 bases between. From germline, CDR1 is MDHEN and CDR2 SYDVKM. CDR3 length: 13 residues. CDR3: CASSYKAVYEQYF. In DNA, the CDR3 is TGTGCCAGCAGTTATAAGGCAGTCTACGAGCAGTACTTC.

The table lists this clonotype with many counts. The rearrangement uses TRBV7-2 and TRBJ2-1, with TRBD2 matching over 10 bases. The CDR3 runs 15 residues. CDR1 is SGHTA, CDR2 FQGNSA, per germline. Trimming cost V 3 bases and J 6 bases; bases outside gene matches: 5. Here the CDR3 DNA reads TGTGCCAGCAGCTTGACTAGCGGGTTCCTCAATGAGCAGTTCTTC. Amino acid sequence: CASSLTSGFLNEQFF.

This clonotype has a count of ten or more. The chain joins TRBV2 to TRBJ2-2; TRBD2 might be the D (5 bases). The ends were cut back, 1 base at V and 2 bases at J, with 8 bases in the middle. This CDR3 comprises 15 residues. The germline gives CDR1 SNHLY, CDR2 FYNNEI. CDR3 protein: CASSEGTANTGELFF. DNA of the CDR3: TGTGCCAGCAGTGAAGGGACTGCAAACACCGGGGAGCTGTTTTTT. The variable domain in full, completed from reference TRBV2 and TRBJ2-2, reads EPEVTQTPSHQVTQMGQEVILRCVPISNHLYFYWYRQILGQKVEFLVSFYNNEISEKSEIFDDQFSVERPDGSNFTLKIRSTKLEDSAMYFCASSEGTANTGELFFGEGSRLTVL.

This clonotype was counted a few times. The J gene is TRBJ1-2, the V gene TRBV28, with D tentatively TRBD1 (6 bases). V was cut by 5 bases and J by 5 bases, with 12 bases left in between. Germline V gene data show CDR1 as MDHEN and CDR2 as SYDVKM. The CDR3 runs 13 residues. The CDR3 region has the DNA TGTGCCAGCAGTCCGGGGGGGCAGTATGGCTACACCTTC. The encoded protein is CASSPGGQYGYTF.

This clonotype came up many times. This chain links TRBV3-1 with TRBJ1-2; D ambiguous. This CDR3 has 14 amino acids. The germline V gene encodes CDR1 LGHDT and CDR2 YNNKEL (reference sequence). V gave up 1 base and J gave up 8 bases, with 14 bases separating them. CDR3 sequence (DNA): TGTGCCAGCAGCCAAGGATTGGATGGAAACGGCTACACCTTC. Translation gives CASSQGLDGNGYTF.

The V and J genes are TRBV5-4 and TRBJ2-4; 12 bases are a match to TRBD2. V trimming: 0 bases; J trimming: 7 bases; junction bases outside the gene matches: 5. The CDR3 sequence is 16 residues long. The germline V gene has CDR1 SGHNT and CDR2 YYREEE (reference sequence). The CDR3 spells CASSLVPSGGDNIQYF. The DNA for the CDR3 is TGTGCCAGCAGCTTGGTGCCTAGCGGGGGGGATAACATTCAGTACTTC.

The genes are TRBV20-1 and TRBJ2-3; TRBD2 matches at 8 bases. Germline V gene data show CDR1 as DFQATT and CDR2 as SNEGSKA (reference sequence). This CDR3 contains 14 residues. The CDR3 DNA is TGCAGCGAGGGCGCCCAGCGGGGGACAGATACGCAGTATTTT. It codes for CSEGAQRGTDTQYF.

This clonotype was counted ten times or more. The genes are TRBV12-3 or TRBV12-4 and TRBJ2-5, with D perhaps assigned TRBD1 or TRBD2 (5 bases each). This CDR3 comprises 14 residues. V was clipped by 5 bases and J by 5 bases, with 15 bases between them. The CDR3 nucleotides are TGTGCCAGCAGTCCCGGACTTAGGGGCGAGACCCAGTACTTC. Translating it yields CASSPGLRGETQYF.

The genes are TRBV5-3 and TRBJ2-5; D gene uncertain. TRBV5-3 is an open reading frame, and its role is uncertain. Trimming stripped 0 bases from V and 4 bases from J, with 4 bases between. The CDR3 sequence is 12 residues long. For the CDR3, the DNA is TGTGCCAGAAGCTTGGCGCCAGAGACCCAGTACTTC. Its translation: CARSLAPETQYF.

This clonotype was counted between two and nine times. The chain carries TRBV6-6 and TRBJ2-7; D possibly corresponds to TRBD1 (5 bases). Germline CDR1 is MNHNY and CDR2 is SVGAGI (reference sequence). With 0 bases removed from V and 2 bases from J, the gap between germline ends came to 11 bases. The CDR3 is made up of 15 amino acids. The CDR3 coding sequence is TGTGCCAGCAGTTACTCGACCCTGACAGCCTACGAGCAGTACTTC. Its translation is CASSYSTLTAYEQYF.

This clonotype was detected ten times or more. This chain links TRBV10-2 with TRBJ1-5, with 9 bases identical to TRBD1. The CDR3 is made up of 15 amino acids. Germline V gene data show CDR1 as WSHSY and CDR2 as SAAADI. After removal of 6 bases from V and 0 bases from J, the junction contained 3 bases not matched to a gene. In nucleotides, the CDR3 is TGCGCCAGCAGAGACAGGGGGAATAGCAATCAGCCCCAGCATTTT. It translates to CASRDRGNSNQPQHF.

This clonotype was picked up a small number of times. V gene TRBV20-1 combines with J gene TRBJ1-2, with 7 bases identical to TRBD1. CDR1 is DFQATT and CDR2 is SNEGSKA in the germline V gene (reference sequence). The trim removed 3 bases at V and 4 bases at J, leaving 5 bases unmatched. The CDR3 runs to 13 residues. CDR3 nucleotide sequence: TGCAGTGCTAGCAAGGGACAGTCCTATGGCTACACCTTC. Its translation is CSASKGQSYGYTF.

V is TRBV4-1 and J is TRBJ1-4; D gene unclear. Deletions cut 2 bases from V and 4 bases from J, with 20 bases between. This CDR3 spans 18 amino acids. CDR1 and CDR2 (germline): MGHRA, YSYEKL. The CDR3 is CASSQPNGRRTLNEKLFF. CDR3 sequence (DNA): TGCGCCAGCAGCCAACCGAACGGGCGACGGACGCTTAATGAAAAACTGTTTTTT.